This T cell receptor beta chain is from a study of control samples from healthy donors and cancer patients. The assay was immunoSEQ multiplex PCR, and TCRdb's table has in-frame clones only and misses some. The table has about 12,000 clones, about 92% seen once. The germline gives CDR1 MNHEY, CDR2 SMNVEV (reference sequence). V was trimmed by 4 bases and J by 14 bases, leaving 17 bases between them. The CDR3 contains 13 residues. The clonotype was recovered from an elderly man with lung cancer. The sequenced material came from PBMCs. This chain uses TRBV27 with TRBJ1-4; D not resolved. CDR3 in DNA: TGTGCCAGCAGTTCACCCCTACGGACCGGGCTGTTTTTT. This encodes CASSSPLRTGLFF.